This TCR beta chain is drawn from a study of shared clonotypes between healthy human individuals. Study-wide context: Researchers assigned three CD4 naive, three CD4 memory, two CD8 naive and one CD8 memory plate to each donor.

Turning to this clone: Its matching antigen is unknown.

Naive CD8 isolation took CD45RO-negative cells positively selected for CCR7 and excluded terminally differentiated effector memory CD45RA+ cells. Donors had no recently reported acute infections or vaccinations and were HIV-negative. Study conclusions and caveats: Apart from blood, nothing was sampled; tissue repertoires likely differ.

Original processing notes: Junction-only immunoSEQ data arrived without quality scores, meaning filtering differed. Measured with immunoSEQ multiplex PCR; TCRdb has only the in-frame clones, and not every one. V and J calls and clone size are given by that table; D and trimming were obtained from the DNA. The table has 2 million to 2.5 million clones, roughly 91% seen once; the top ten hold more than 1.5%. Trimming pared 5 bases from V and 4 bases from J, leaving 15 bases between. Germline-derived CDR1 and CDR2 are SEHNR and FQNEAQ (reference sequence). The length of the CDR3 is 15 residues. This receptor was identified in a man younger than 35 in good health. Some clones in this sample may be carry-over from other donors' samples. The sample was naive CD8+ T cells from PBMCs. The chain couples TRBV7-9 to TRBJ2-1, with D possibly called TRBD1 or TRBD2 (5 bases each). CDR3 loop: CASSLGTNRYNEQFF. The CDR3 DNA reads as TGTGCCAGCAGCCTCGGGACCAACCGATACAATGAGCAGTTCTTC.